Below are 22 T cell receptor beta chains sequenced from a single sample in a study of T cells in Graves' hyperthyroidism and ophthalmopathy. TCR beta CDR3 regions were amplified from RNA transcripts. In the first-round RT-PCR of the TCR CDR3, the HTBI primer set was used. TCRdb redid the calling of the multiplex PCR reads with MiXCR, one entry per CDR3 protein. There are around 600,000 distinct CDR3 sequences in the sample; approximately 14% occur only once, and 6.5% to 9% lies in the top ten. Sequences were obtained from blood. These receptors were collected from a woman aged 18-35 years with Graves' ophthalmopathy.

This clonotype was detected many times. This chain uses TRBV18 with TRBJ2-7, with D uncertain. Trimming shortened V by 6 bases and J by 5 bases, and 8 bases separated the two germline ends. This CDR3 region has 11 residues. Germline V gene data show CDR1 as KGHSH and CDR2 as LQKENI. CDR3 nucleotide sequence: TGTGCCAGCTCGGTCCACAACGAGCAGTACTTC. As protein: CASSVHNEQYF.

This clonotype was counted many times. The rearrangement joins TRBV2 to TRBJ2-1, with TRBD2 as a possible D gene (6 bases). Germline V gene sequence: CDR1 SNHLY, CDR2 FYNNEI. The V and J ends lost 6 bases and 8 bases respectively, with 29 bases between them. CDR3 length: 18 residues. The CDR3 DNA follows: TGTGCCAGCAGACCTGGACTGACGGGACTTAGACCTGTCTATGAGCAGTTCTTC. Translation: CASRPGLTGLRPVYEQFF.

This clonotype was detected a few times. DNA for the CDR3: TGTGCCAGCAGTCGCTATTATTTCGAGGCGGGAGGGGACTACGAGCAGTACTTC. Its translation: CASSRYYFEAGGDYEQYF. The chain uses TRBV6-2 or TRBV6-3 and TRBJ2-7; 9 bases agree with TRBD2. The V segment lost 5 bases and the J segment 3 bases; nucleotides outside the gene matches: 17. The germline gives CDR1 MNHEY, CDR2 SVGEGT. The CDR3 loop spans 18 amino acids.

The table lists this clonotype with many counts. The J gene is TRBJ2-7, the V gene TRBV20-1; 9 nucleotides match TRBD1. Germline-derived CDR1 and CDR2 are DFQATT and SNEGSKA (reference sequence). CDR3 size: 13 residues. The V segment lost 5 bases and the J segment 0 bases; nucleotides outside the gene matches: 2. The CDR3 DNA is TGCAGTGCTGGGACAGGGCTCTCCTACGAGCAGTACTTC. It specifies CSAGTGLSYEQYF.

This clonotype was detected once. In DNA, the CDR3 is TGTGCCAGCAGGCGACTAGCGGGAGGTGGAGAGACCCAGTACTTC. Protein sequence: CASRRLAGGGETQYF. The V and J genes are TRBV28 and TRBJ2-5; TRBD2 matches 13 bases. The CDR3 is 15 amino acids. Germline CDR1 reads MDHEN; CDR2 reads SYDVKM. V gave up 6 bases and J gave up 4 bases; unmatched junction bases: 5.

In its sample, this clonotype was seen many times. The chain joins TRBV20-1 to TRBJ2-3, with D possibly being TRBD1 or TRBD2 (5 bases each). In germline, CDR1 is DFQATT, CDR2 SNEGSKA (reference sequence). Trimming left V 0 bases short and J 5 bases short, with 12 bases between. CDR3 length: 14 amino acids. The DNA of the CDR3 is TGCAGTGCTAGAGAGGTCAGGGACGTAGATACGCAGTATTTT. Residues: CSAREVRDVDTQYF.

The genes are TRBV3-1 and TRBJ2-3; TRBD2 matches 11 bases. Germline CDR1 is LGHDT and CDR2 is YNNKEL (reference sequence). V gave up 4 bases and J gave up 2 bases; unmatched junction bases: 8. CDR3 length equals 17 residues. For the CDR3, the DNA is TGTGCCAGCAGCCCCTCCCGACTAGCGGGGTCCACAGATACGCAGTATTTT. Residues: CASSPSRLAGSTDTQYF.

This clonotype was detected a few times. The genes are TRBV12-5 and TRBJ2-1, with D unclear. Germline CDR1 reads LGHNT; CDR2 reads FRNRAP. V lost 2 bases to trimming and J lost 9 bases, with 8 bases between them. This CDR3 has 12 residues. CDR3 bases: TGTGCTAGTGGTTTGACCTGGGGTGAGCAGTTCTTC. Encoded protein: CASGLTWGEQFF.

V and J are TRBV5-4 and TRBJ2-1; a possible D gene is TRBD1 (5 bases). The CDR3 has 16 amino acids. V was trimmed by 0 bases and J by 0 bases, leaving 10 bases between them. CDR1 SGHNT and CDR2 YYREEE come from the germline V gene (reference sequence). CDR3 sequence reads: CASSLAGRSSYNEQFF. The CDR3 nucleotides read TGTGCCAGCAGCTTGGCAGGGCGGAGCTCCTACAATGAGCAGTTCTTC. Looking up the rest from reference TRBV5-4 and TRBJ2-1 gives the full variable domain: ETGVTQSPTHLIKTRGQQVTLRCSSQSGHNTVSWYQQALGQGPQFIFQYYREEENGRGNFPPRFSGLQFPNYSSELNVNALELDDSALYLCASSLAGRSSYNEQFFGPGTRLTVL.

The chain couples TRBV6-1 to TRBJ2-1; 7 nucleotides align to TRBD1. V trimming: 4 bases; J trimming: 0 bases; junction bases outside the gene matches: 9. This CDR3 has 17 residues. Germline-derived CDR1 and CDR2 are MNHNS and SASEGT. The CDR3 protein is CASSGRLGGPSYNEQFF. CDR3 nucleotide sequence: TGTGCCAGCAGTGGCCGCCTAGGGGGCCCCTCCTACAATGAGCAGTTCTTC.

The table lists this clonotype with many counts. This chain joins TRBV12-3 or TRBV12-4 and TRBJ2-5; a possible D gene is TRBD2 (5 bases). The CDR3 loop spans 15 amino acids. Trimming pared 3 bases from V and 2 bases from J, leaving 13 bases between. CDR3 region: CASSLGGRRQETQYF. CDR3 nucleotide sequence: TGTGCCAGCAGTTTGGGTGGTCGGAGGCAAGAGACCCAGTACTTC.

This clonotype was seen ten or more times. The rearrangement uses TRBV29-1 and TRBJ2-1; 13 nucleotides agree with TRBD2. With V trimmed by 6 bases and J by 9 bases, 8 bases remained unmatched. The CDR3 extends over 14 amino acids. Per the germline V gene, CDR1 is SQVTM and CDR2 is ANQGSEA. CDR3 region: CSVGLAGVGAEQFF. The CDR3 region has the DNA TGCAGCGTCGGACTAGCGGGAGTTGGCGCTGAGCAGTTCTTC.

This clonotype was seen many times. The chain recombines TRBV20-1 with TRBJ1-1; 8 bases map to TRBD1. The CDR3 contains 15 residues. Losses at the gene ends were 2 bases for V and 5 bases for J; bases not matched to a gene: 10. The germline V gene encodes CDR1 DFQATT and CDR2 SNEGSKA (reference sequence). The CDR3 region is CSARPRTGWRTEAFF. The CDR3 region has the DNA TGCAGTGCTAGACCCCGGACAGGGTGGAGGACTGAAGCTTTCTTT.

This clonotype was detected many times. The chain uses TRBV30 and TRBJ1-2; TRBD1 aligns across 10 bases. The CDR3 has 14 amino acids. Unmatched junction bases numbered 5, after V lost 4 bases and J lost 3 bases. Germline V gene lookup returns CDR1 GTSNPN and CDR2 SVGIG (reference sequence). The CDR3 sequence is CAWNIGTGDYGYTF. The CDR3 DNA reads TGTGCCTGGAATATCGGGACAGGGGACTATGGCTACACCTTC.

The chain links TRBV5-1 to TRBJ1-4, with TRBD1 as a possible D gene (5 bases). The CDR3 extends over 16 amino acids. Trimming removed 0 bases from V and 8 bases from J, with 17 bases in between. CDR1 SGHRS and CDR2 YFSETQ come from the germline V gene. CDR3 in DNA: TGCGCCAGCAGCTTGGAAACAGGTCCCCTTCCAGAAAAACTGTTTTTT. Residues: CASSLETGPLPEKLFF.

The V call is TRBV9, the J call TRBJ1-2; D not certain. Trimming pared 6 bases from V and 0 bases from J, leaving 18 bases between. In germline, CDR1 is SGDLS, CDR2 YYNGEE. The CDR3 has 16 residues. The CDR3 loop is CASTPLGSPSNYGYTF. CDR3 nucleotide sequence: TGTGCCAGCACCCCCCTCGGGAGTCCGTCTAACTATGGCTACACCTTC.

This chain connects TRBV4-3 to TRBJ1-2; maybe TRBD1 (6 bases). Germline values: CDR1 LGHNA, CDR2 YSLEER. V was cut by 1 base and J by 4 bases, with 13 bases left in between. This CDR3 is built from 15 residues. The CDR3 sequence is CASSQGTRGSYGYTF. CDR3 coding DNA: TGCGCCAGCAGCCAAGGAACCAGGGGTTCCTATGGCTACACCTTC.

The J gene is TRBJ2-3, the V gene TRBV6-5, with D maybe TRBD1 (6 bases). CDR3 size: 19 residues. Germline CDR1 and CDR2: MNHEY and SVGAGI. Trimming cost V 0 bases and J 1 base, with 20 bases left between them. DNA for the CDR3: TGTGCCAGCAGTTACTCAGACCGGGACATTGTCTTGGGCACAGATACGCAGTATTTT. It is translated as CASSYSDRDIVLGTDTQYF.

This clonotype was counted a few times. The gene calls are TRBV20-1 and TRBJ2-1, with TRBD2 identical over 12 bases. With V trimmed by 0 bases and J by 8 bases, 14 bases remained unmatched. In germline, CDR1 is DFQATT, CDR2 SNEGSKA (reference sequence). This CDR3 contains 18 residues. CDR3 in amino acids: CSARDRPSGRAVSDEQFF. CDR3 bases: TGCAGTGCTAGAGATAGGCCTAGCGGGAGGGCCGTTAGCGATGAGCAGTTCTTC.

This clonotype was recorded many times. The genes are TRBV11-2 and TRBJ1-2, with 9 bases fitting TRBD1. Losses at the gene ends were 6 bases for V and 4 bases for J; bases not matched to a gene: 6. The CDR3 spans 14 residues. The V gene's germline CDR1 is SGHAT and CDR2 FQNNGV. The CDR3 nucleotides are TGTGCCAGCAGTGACACAGGGGGCTCCTATGGCTACACCTTC. This encodes CASSDTGGSYGYTF.

The chain couples TRBV19 to TRBJ1-3; D might be TRBD1 (5 bases). V was cut by 4 bases and J by 0 bases, with 10 bases left in between. Germline V gene data show CDR1 as LNHDA and CDR2 as SQIVND (reference sequence). The CDR3 has 15 residues. As DNA, the CDR3 is TGTGCCAGTAGTACGACAGCTATCTCTGGAAACACCATATATTTT. Its protein is CASSTTAISGNTIYF. Full variable domain (remainder filled in from reference TRBV19 and TRBJ1-3): DGGITQSPKYLFRKEGQNVTLSCEQNLNHDAMYWYRQDPGQGLRLIYYSQIVNDFQKGDIAEGYSVSREKKESFPLTVTSAQKNPTAFYLCASSTTAISGNTIYFGEGSWLTVV.

This clonotype was picked up many times. V is TRBV20-1 and J is TRBJ2-1, with 8 nucleotides matching TRBD2. The CDR3 runs 17 residues. CDR1 is DFQATT and CDR2 is SNEGSKA in the germline V gene (reference sequence). J lost 4 bases, V lost 0 bases, and 11 bases had no gene match. CDR3 sequence reads: CSARDMVAGKIYNEQFF. DNA for the CDR3: TGCAGTGCTAGAGATATGGTAGCGGGAAAGATTTACAATGAGCAGTTCTTC.